The T cell receptor beta chain described here comes from a study of neurological immune-mediated disorders. Germline CDR1 MGHDK, CDR2 SYGVNS. Trimming shortened V by 4 bases and J by 1 base, and 9 bases separated the two germline ends. The CDR3 totals 14 residues. cDNA synthesis was performed by 5'RACE with 10-nucleotide random UMIs. TCRdb reprocessed the 5' RACE reads via MiXCR and lists one record per CDR3 protein. Of tens of thousands of distinct CDR3 sequences in the sample, under 4.5% were seen once. Many counts were recorded for this clonotype. Sequencing was performed on PBMCs. This clonotype originated in a woman between 50 and 59 years old with multiple sclerosis. The chain links TRBV25-1 to TRBJ2-3, with D unclear. DNA of the CDR3: TGTGCCAGCAGTGCACACCCTCGCACAGATACGCAGTATTTT. Protein product: CASSAHPRTDTQYF.